Detailed here is one T cell receptor beta chain. Its antigen specificity is not known. Base quality data are lacking; no much larger clone is found one base away. Libraries were made using the immunoSEQ multiplex PCR assay. TCRdb retrieved this table from immuneACCESS and kept in-frame rearrangements only. Not all clones are present; in checked studies, unresolved V genes account for under half, and no reason is known for the remainder. The sample data list tens of thousands of clones, and approximately 91% of these were observed just once. Almost 2% of the sample is taken by the ten largest. CDR1 and CDR2 are drawn from the germline V gene (reference sequence): SGHNT, YYREEE. From the cysteine through the phenylalanine, the CDR3 covers 12 amino acids. Solely the CDR3 DNA is kept, with 36 bases framed from the first base. The germline ends are 4 bases apart after V is trimmed by 2 bases and J by 4 bases.

The entry originates in a study of T cell changes during pregnancy in multiple sclerosis (dated by TCRdb to about 2019). Regarding the research as a whole: Changes in the T cell repertoire over the course of pregnancy were examined in this study in women with multiple sclerosis.

This sequence uses TRBV5-4 and TRBJ1-5, with no confident D gene call. This TCR came from a female donor in good health, enrolled as a control in a pregnancy study. Sequencing used CD4+ T cells from peripheral blood mononuclear cells, obtained after pregnancy. The nucleotide sequence reads as follows: TGTGCCAGCAGCTTAGAGAATCAGCCCCAGCATTTT. Its protein reads: CASSLENQPQHF.